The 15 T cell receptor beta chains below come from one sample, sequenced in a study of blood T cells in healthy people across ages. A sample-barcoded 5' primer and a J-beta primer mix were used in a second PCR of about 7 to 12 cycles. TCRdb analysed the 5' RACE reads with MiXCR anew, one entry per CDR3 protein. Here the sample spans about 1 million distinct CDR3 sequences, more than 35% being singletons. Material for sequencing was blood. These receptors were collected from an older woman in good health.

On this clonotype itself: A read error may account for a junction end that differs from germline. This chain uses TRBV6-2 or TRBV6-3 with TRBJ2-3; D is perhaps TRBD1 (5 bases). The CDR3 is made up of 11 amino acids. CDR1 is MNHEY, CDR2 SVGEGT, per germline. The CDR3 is CASRMTATQYF. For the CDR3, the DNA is TGTGCCAGCAGAATGACAGCTACGCAGTATTTT.

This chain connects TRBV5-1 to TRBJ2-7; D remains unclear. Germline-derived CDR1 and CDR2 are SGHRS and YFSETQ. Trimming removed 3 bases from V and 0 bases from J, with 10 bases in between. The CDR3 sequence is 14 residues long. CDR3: CASSSGHYSYEQYF. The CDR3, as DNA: TGCGCCAGCAGCTCAGGCCACTACTCCTACGAGCAGTACTTC.

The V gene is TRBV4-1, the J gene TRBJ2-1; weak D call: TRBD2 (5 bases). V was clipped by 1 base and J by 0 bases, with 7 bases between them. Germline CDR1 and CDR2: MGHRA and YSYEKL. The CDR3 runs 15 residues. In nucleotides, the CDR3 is TGCGCCAGCAGCCAAGCGGAGGACTCCTACAATGAGCAGTTCTTC. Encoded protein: CASSQAEDSYNEQFF.

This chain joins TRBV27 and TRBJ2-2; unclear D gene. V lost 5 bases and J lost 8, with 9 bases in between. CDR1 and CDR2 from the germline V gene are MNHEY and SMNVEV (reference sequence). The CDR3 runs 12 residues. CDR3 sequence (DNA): TGTGCCAGCAGTCCCATACAGGGGGAGCTGTTTTTT. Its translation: CASSPIQGELFF.

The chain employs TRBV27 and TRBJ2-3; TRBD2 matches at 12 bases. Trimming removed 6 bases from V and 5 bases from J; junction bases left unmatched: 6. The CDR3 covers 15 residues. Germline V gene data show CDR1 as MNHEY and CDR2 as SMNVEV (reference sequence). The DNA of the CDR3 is TGTGCCAGCAGCCGCGGACTAGCGGGAATAGATACGCAGTATTTT. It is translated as CASSRGLAGIDTQYF.

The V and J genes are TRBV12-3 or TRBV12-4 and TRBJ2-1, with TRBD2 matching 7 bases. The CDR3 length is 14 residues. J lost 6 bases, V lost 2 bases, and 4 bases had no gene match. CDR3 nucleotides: TGTGCCAGCAGTTTATTCAGCGGGGTCAATGAGCAGTTCTTC. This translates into CASSLFSGVNEQFF.

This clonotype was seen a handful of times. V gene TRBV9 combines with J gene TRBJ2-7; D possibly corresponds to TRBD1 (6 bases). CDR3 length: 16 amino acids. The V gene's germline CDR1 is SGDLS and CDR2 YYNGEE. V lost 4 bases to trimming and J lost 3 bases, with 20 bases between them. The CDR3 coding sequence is TGTGCCAGCAGCCCCACCTCTGGGGCAGGGGTCTACGAGCAGTACTTC. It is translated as CASSPTSGAGVYEQYF.

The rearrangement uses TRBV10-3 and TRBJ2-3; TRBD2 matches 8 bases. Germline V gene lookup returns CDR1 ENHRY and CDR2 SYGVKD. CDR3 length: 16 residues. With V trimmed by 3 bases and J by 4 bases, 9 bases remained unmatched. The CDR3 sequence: CAISDGEREGPDTQYF. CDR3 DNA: TGTGCCATCAGTGATGGTGAACGGGAGGGCCCAGATACGCAGTATTTT.

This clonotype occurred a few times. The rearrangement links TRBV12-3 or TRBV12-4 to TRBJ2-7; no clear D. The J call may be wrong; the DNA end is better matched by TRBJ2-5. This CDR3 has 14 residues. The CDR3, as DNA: TGTGCCAGCAGTTTTTCACAGCCACAAGAGACCCAGTACTTC. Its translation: CASSFSQPQETQYF.

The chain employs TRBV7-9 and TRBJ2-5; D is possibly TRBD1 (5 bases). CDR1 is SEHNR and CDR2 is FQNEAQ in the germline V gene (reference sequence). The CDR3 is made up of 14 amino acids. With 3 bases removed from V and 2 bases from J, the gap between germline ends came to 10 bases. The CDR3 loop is CASSLYRSQETQYF. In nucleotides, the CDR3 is TGTGCCAGCAGCTTGTACAGGTCGCAAGAGACCCAGTACTTC.

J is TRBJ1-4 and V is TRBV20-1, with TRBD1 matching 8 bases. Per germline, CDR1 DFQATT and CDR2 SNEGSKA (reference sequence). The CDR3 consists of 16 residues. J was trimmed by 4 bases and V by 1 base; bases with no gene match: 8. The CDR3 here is CSARAGQGRLNEKLFF. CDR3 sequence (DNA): TGCAGTGCTAGAGCCGGACAGGGCCGACTTAATGAAAAACTGTTTTTT.

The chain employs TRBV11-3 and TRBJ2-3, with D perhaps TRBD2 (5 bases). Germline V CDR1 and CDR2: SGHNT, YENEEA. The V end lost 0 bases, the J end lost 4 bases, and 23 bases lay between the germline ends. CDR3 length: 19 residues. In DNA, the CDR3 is TGTGCCAGCAGCTTAGAATCCGGTTTTGGAGCGGAGGCAGCAGATACGCAGTATTTT. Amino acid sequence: CASSLESGFGAEAADTQYF.

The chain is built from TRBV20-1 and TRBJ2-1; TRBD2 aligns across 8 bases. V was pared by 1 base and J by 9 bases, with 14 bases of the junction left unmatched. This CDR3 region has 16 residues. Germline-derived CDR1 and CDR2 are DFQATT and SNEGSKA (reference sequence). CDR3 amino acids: CSARGLAGNARGEQFF. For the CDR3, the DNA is TGCAGTGCTAGAGGGTTAGCGGGGAACGCTAGGGGTGAGCAGTTCTTC.

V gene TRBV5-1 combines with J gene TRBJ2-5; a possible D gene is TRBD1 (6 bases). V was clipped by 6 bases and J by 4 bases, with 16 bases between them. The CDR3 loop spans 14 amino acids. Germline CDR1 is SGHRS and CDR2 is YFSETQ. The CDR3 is CASTPEVGGETQYF. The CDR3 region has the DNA TGCGCCAGCACCCCGGAGGTAGGGGGAGAGACCCAGTACTTC. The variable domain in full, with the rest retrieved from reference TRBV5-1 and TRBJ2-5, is KAGVTQTPRYLIKTRGQQVTLSCSPISGHRSVSWYQQTPGQGLQFLFEYFSETQRNKGNFPGRFSGRQFSNSRSEMNVSTLELGDSALYLCASTPEVGGETQYFGPGTRLLVL.

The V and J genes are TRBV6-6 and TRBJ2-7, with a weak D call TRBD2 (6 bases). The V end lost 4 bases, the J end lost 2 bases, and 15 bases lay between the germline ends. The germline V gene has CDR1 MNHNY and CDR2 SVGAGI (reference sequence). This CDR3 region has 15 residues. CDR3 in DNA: TGTGCCAGCAGTTGCTCGGGAGCGGTGGCCTACGAGCAGTACTTC. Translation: CASSCSGAVAYEQYF.